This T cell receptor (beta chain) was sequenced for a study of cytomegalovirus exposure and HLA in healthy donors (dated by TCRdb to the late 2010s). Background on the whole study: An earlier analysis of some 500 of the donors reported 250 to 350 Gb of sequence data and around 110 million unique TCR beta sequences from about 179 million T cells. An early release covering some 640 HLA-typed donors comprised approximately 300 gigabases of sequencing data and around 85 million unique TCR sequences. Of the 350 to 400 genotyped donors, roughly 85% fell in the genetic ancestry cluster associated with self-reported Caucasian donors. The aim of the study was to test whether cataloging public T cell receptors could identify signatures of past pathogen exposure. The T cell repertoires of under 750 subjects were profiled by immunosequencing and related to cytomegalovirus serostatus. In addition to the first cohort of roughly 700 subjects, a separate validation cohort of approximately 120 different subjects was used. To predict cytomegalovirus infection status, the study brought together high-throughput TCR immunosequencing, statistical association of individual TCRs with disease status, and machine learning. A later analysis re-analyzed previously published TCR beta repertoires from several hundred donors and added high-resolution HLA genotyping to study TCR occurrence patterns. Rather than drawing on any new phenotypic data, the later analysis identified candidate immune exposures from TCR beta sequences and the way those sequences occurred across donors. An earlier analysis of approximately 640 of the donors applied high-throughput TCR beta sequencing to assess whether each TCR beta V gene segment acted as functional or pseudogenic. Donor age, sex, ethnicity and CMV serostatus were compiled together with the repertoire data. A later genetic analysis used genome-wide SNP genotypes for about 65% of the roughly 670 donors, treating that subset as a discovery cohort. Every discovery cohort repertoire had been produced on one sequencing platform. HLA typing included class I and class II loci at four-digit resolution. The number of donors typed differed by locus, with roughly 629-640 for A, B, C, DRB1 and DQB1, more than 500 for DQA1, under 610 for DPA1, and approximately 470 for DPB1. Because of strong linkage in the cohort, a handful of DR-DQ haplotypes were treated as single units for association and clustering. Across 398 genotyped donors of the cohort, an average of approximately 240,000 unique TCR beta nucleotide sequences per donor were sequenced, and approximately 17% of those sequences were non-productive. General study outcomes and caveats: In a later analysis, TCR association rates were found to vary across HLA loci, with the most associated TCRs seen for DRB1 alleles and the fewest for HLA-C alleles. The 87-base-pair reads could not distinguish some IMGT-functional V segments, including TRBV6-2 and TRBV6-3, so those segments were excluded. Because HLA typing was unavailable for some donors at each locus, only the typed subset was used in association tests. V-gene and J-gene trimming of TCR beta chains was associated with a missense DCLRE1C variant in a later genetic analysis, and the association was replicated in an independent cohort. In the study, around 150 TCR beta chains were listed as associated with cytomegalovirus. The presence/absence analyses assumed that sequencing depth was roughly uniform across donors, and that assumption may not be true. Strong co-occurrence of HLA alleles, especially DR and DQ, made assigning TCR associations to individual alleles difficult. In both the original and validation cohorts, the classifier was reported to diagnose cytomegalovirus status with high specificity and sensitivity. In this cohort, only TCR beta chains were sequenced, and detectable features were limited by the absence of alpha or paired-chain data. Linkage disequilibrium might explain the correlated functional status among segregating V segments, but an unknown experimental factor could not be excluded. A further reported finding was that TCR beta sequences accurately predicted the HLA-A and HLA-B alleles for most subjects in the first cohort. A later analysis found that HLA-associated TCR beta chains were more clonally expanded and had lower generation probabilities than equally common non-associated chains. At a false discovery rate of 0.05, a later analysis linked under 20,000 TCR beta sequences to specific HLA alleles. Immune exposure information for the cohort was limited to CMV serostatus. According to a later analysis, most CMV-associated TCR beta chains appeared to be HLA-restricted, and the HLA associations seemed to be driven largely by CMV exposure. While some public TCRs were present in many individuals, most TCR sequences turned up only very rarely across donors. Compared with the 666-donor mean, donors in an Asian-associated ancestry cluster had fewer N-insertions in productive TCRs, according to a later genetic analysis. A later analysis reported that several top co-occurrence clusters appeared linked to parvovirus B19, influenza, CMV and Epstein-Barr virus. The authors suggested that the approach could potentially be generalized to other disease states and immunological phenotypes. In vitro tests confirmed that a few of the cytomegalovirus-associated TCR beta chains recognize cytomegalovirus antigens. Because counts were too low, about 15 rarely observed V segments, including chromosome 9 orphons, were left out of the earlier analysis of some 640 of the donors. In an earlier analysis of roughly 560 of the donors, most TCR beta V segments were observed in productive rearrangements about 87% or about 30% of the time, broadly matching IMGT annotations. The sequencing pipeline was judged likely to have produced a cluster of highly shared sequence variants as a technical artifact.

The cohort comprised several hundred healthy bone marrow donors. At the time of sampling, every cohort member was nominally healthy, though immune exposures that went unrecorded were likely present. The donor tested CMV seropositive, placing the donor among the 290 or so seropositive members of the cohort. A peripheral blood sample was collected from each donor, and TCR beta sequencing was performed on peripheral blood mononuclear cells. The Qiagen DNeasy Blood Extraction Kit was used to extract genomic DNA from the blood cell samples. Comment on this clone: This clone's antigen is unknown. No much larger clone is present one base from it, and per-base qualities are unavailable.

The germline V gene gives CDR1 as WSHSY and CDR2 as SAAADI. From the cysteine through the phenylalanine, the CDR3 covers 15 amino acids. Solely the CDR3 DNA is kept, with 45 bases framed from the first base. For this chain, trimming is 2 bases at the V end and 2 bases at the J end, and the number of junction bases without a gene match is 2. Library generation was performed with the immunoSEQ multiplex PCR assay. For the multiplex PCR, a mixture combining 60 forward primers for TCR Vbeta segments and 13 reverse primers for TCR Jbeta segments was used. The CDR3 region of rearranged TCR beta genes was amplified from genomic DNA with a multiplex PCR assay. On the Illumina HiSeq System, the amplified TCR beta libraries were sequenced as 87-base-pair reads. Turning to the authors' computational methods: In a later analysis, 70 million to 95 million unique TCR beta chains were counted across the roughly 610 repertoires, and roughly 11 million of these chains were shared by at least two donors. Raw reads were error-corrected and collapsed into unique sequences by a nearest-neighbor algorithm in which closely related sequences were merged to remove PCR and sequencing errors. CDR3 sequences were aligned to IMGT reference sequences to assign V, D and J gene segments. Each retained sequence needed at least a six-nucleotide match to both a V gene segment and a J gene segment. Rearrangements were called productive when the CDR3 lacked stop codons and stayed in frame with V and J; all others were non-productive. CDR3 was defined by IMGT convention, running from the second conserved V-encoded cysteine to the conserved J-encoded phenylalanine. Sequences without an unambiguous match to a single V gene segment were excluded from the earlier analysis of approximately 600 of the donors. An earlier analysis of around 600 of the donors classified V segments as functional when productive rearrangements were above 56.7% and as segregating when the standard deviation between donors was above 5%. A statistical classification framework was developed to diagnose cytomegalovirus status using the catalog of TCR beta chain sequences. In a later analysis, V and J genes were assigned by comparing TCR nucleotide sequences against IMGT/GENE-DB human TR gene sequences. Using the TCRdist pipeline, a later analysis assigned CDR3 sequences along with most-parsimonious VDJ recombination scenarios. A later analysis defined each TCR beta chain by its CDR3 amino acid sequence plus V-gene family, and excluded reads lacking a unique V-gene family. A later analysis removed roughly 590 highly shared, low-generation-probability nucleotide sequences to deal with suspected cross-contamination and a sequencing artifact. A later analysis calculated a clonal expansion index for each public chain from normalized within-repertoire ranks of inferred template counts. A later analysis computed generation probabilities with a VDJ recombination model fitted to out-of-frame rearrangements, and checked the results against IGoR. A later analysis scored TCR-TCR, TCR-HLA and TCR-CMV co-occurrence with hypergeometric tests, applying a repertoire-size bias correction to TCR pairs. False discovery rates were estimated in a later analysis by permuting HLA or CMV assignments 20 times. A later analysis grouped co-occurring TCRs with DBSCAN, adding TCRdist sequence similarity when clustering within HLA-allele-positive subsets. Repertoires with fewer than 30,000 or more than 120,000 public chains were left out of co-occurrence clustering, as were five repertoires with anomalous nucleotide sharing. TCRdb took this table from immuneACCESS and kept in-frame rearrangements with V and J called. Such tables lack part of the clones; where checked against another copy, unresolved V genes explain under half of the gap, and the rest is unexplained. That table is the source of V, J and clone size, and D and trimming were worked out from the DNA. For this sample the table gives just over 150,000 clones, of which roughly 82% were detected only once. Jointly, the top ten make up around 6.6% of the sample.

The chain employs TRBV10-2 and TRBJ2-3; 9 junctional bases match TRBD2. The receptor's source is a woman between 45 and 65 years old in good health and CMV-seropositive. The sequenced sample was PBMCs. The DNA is TGCGCCAGCAGTGAGACTAGCGGGTACACAGATACGCAGTATTTT. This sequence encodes CASSETSGYTDTQYF.